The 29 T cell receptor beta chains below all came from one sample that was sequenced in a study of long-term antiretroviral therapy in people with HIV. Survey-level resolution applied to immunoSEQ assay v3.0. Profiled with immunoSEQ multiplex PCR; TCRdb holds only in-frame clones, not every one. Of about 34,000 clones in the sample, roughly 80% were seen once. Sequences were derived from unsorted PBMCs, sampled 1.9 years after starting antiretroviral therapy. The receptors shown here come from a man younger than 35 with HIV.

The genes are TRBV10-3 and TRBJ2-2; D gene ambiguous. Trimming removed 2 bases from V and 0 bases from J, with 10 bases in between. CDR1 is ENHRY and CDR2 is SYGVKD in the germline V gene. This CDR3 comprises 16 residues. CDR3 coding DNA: TGTGCCATCAGTGAGATTTCCCCTTCGAACACCGGGGAGCTGTTTTTT. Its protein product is CAISEISPSNTGELFF.

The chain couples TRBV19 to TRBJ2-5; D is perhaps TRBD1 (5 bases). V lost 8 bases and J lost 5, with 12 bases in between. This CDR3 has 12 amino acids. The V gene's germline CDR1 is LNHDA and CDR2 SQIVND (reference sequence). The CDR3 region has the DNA TGTGCCAGTTCCAGGGAAGGGGAGACCCAGTACTTC. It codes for CASSREGETQYF. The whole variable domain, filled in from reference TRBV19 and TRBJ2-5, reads DGGITQSPKYLFRKEGQNVTLSCEQNLNHDAMYWYRQDPGQGLRLIYYSQIVNDFQKGDIAEGYSVSREKKESFPLTVTSAQKNPTAFYLCASSREGETQYFGPGTRLLVL.

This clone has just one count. The CDR3 DNA reads TGTGCCAGCAGCGGACAGAACACTGAAGCTTTCTTT. Translation: CASSGQNTEAFF. This sequence joins TRBV6-6 and TRBJ1-1; weak D call: TRBD1 (5 bases). CDR1 is MNHNY, CDR2 SVGAGI, per germline (reference sequence). The CDR3 is made up of 12 amino acids. The ends were cut back, 6 bases at V and 1 base at J, with 6 bases in the middle.

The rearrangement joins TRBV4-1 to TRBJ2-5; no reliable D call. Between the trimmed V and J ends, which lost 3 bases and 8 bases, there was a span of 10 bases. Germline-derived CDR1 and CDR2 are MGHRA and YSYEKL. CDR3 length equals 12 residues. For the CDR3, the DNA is TGCGCCAGCAGCCAGCCAGAAAGTACCCAGTACTTC. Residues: CASSQPESTQYF.

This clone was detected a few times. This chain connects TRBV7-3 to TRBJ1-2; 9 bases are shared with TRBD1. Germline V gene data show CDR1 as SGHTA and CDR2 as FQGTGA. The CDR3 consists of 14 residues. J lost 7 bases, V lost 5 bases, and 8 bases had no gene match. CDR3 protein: CASSPQPGQGGYTF. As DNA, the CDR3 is TGTGCCAGCAGCCCCCAACCGGGACAGGGTGGCTACACCTTC.

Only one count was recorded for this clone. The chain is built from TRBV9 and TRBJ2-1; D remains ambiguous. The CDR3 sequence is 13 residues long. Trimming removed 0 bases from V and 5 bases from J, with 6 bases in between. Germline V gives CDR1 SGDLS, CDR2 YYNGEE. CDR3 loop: CASSVGVNNEQFF. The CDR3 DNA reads TGTGCCAGCAGCGTAGGCGTGAACAATGAGCAGTTCTTC. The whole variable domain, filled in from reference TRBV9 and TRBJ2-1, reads DSGVTQTPKHLITATGQRVTLRCSPRSGDLSVYWYQQSLDQGLQFLIQYYNGEERAKGNILERFSAQQFPDLHSELNLSSLELGDSALYFCASSVGVNNEQFFGPGTRLTVL.

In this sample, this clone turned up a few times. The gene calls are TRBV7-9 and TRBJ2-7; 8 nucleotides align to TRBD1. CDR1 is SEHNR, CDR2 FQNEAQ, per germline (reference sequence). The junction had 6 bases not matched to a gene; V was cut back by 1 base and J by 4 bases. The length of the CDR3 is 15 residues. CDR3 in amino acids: CASSLGGQGAYEQYF. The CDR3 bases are TGTGCCAGCAGCTTAGGAGGTCAGGGGGCTTACGAGCAGTACTTC.

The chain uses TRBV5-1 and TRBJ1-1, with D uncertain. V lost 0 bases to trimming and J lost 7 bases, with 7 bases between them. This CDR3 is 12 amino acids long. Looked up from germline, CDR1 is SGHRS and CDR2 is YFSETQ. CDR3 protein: CASSLEGNEAFF. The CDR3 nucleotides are TGCGCCAGCAGCTTGGAAGGGAATGAAGCTTTCTTT.

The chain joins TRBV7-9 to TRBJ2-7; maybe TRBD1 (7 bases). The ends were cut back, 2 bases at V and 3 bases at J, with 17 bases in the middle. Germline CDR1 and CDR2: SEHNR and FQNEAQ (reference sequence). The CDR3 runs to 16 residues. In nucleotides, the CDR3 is TGTGCCAGCAGCTTAACTGACAGGGCCGGGAGCTACGAGCAGTACGTC. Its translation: CASSLTDRAGSYEQYV.

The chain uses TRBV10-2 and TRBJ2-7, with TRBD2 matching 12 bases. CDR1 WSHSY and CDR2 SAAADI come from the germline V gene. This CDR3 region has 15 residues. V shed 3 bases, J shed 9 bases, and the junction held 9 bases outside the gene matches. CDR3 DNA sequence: TGCGCCAGCAGTGACCCCTCTAGCGGGGGGGCCCGGCAGTACGTC. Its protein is CASSDPSSGGARQYV.

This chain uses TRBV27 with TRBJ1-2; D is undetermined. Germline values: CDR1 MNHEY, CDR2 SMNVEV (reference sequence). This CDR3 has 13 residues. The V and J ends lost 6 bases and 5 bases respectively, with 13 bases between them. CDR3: CASSPIGEYGYTF. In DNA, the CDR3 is TGTGCCAGCAGCCCGATCGGGGAGTATGGCTACACCTTC.

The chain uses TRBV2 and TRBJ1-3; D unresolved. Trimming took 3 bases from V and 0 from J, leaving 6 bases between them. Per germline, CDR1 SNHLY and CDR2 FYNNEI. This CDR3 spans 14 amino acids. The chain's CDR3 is CASSDVVSGNTIYF. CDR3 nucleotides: TGTGCCAGCAGTGACGTGGTCTCTGGAAACACCATATATTTT.

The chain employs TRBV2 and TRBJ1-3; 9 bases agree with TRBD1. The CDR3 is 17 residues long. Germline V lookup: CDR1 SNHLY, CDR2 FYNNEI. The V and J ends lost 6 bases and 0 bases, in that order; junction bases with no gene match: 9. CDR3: CASSEQWGQGSGNTIYF. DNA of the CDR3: TGTGCCAGCAGCGAGCAGTGGGGACAGGGCTCTGGAAACACCATATATTTT.

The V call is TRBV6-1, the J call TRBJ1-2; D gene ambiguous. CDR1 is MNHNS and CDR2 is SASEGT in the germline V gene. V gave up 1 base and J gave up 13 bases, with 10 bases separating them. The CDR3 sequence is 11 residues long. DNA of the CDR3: TGTGCCAGCAGTGAAGGGAGGCGGTGCACCTTC. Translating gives CASSEGRRCTF.

The CDR3 protein is CASSLPGMNNEQFF. The CDR3 DNA is TGTGCCAGCAGCTTACCAGGGATGAACAATGAGCAGTTCTTC. The rearrangement joins TRBV7-2 to TRBJ2-1; D might be TRBD1 (5 bases). CDR1 and CDR2 (germline): SGHTA, FQGNSA. Between the trimmed V and J ends, which lost 2 bases and 5 bases, there was a span of 10 bases. The CDR3 runs to 14 residues.

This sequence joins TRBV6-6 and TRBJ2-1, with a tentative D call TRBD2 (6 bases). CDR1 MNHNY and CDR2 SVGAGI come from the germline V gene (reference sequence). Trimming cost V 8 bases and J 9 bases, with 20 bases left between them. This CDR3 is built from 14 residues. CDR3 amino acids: CASRRGVGVPEQFF. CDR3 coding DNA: TGTGCCAGCCGGAGGGGAGTAGGGGTTCCTGAGCAGTTCTTC.

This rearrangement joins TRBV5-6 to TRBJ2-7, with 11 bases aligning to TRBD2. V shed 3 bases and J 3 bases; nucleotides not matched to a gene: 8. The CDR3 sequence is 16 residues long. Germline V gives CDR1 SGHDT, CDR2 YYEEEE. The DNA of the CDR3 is TGTGCCAGCAGCTCGATTAGCGGGGGGGCCAGCTACGAGCAGTACGTC. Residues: CASSSISGGASYEQYV.

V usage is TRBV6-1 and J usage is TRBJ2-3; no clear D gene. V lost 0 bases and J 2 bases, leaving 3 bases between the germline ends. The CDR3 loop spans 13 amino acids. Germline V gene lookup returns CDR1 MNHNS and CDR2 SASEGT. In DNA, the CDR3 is TGTGCCAGCAGTGAAGCCCTCACAGATACGCAGTATTTT. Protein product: CASSEALTDTQYF.

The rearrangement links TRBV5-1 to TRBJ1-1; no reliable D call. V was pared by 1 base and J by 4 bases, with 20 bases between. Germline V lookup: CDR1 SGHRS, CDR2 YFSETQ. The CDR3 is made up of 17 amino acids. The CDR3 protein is CASSLTLIKQTSTEAFF. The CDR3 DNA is TGCGCCAGCAGCTTGACATTGATAAAACAGACGAGCACTGAAGCTTTCTTT.

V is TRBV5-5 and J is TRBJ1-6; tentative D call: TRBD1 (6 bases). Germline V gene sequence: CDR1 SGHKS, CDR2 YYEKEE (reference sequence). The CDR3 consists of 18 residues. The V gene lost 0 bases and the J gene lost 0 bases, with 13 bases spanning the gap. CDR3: CASSLGGTTYSYNSPLHF. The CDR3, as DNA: TGTGCCAGCAGCTTGGGCGGGACAACTTACTCCTATAATTCACCCCTCCACTTT.

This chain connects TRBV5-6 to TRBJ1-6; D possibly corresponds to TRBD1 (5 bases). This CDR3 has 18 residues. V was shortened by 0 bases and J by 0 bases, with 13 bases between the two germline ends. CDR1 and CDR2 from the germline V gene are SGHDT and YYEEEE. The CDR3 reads CASSLALTASSYNSPLHF. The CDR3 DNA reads TGTGCCAGCAGCTTGGCCCTGACAGCCAGCTCCTATAATTCACCCCTCCACTTT.

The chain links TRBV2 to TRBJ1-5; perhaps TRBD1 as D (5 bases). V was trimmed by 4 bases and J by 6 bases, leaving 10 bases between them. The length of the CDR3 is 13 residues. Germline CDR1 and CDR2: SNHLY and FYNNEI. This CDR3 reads CASSATGAQPQHF. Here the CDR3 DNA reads TGTGCCAGCAGTGCAACCGGGGCTCAGCCCCAGCATTTT.

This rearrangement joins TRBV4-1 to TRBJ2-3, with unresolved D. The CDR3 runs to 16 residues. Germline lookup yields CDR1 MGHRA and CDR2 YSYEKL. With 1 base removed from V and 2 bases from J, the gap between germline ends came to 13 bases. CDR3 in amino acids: CASSQVDLGFTDTQYF. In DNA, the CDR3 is TGCGCCAGCAGCCAAGTAGACTTAGGGTTCACAGATACGCAGTATTTT.

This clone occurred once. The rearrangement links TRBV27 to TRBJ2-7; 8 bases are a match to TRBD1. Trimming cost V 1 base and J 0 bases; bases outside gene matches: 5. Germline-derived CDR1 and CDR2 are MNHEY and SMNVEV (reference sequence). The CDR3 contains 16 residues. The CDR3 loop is CASSLWGTGVSYEQYF. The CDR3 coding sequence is TGTGCCAGCAGTTTATGGGGGACAGGTGTCTCCTACGAGCAGTACTTC.

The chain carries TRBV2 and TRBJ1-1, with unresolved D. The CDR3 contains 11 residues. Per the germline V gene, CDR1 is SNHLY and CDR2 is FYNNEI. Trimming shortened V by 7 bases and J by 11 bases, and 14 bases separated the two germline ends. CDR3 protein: CASKMTTLAFF. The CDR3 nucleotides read TGTGCCAGCAAGATGACGACTTTGGCTTTCTTT.

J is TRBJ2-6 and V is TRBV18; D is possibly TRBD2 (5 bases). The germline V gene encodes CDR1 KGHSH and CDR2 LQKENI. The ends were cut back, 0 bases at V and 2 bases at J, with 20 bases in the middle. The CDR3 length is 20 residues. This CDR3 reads CASSPPVAWRPSAGANVLTF. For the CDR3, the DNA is TGTGCCAGCTCACCACCGGTAGCGTGGCGCCCGAGCGCTGGGGCCAACGTCCTGACTTTC.

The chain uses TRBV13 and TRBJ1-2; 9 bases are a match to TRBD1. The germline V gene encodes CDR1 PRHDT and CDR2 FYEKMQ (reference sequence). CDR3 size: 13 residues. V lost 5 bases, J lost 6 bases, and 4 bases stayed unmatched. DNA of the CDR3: TGTGCCAGCAGCACAGGACAGGGGCATGGCTACACCTTC. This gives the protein CASSTGQGHGYTF. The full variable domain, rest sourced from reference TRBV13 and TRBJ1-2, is AAGVIQSPRHLIKEKRETATLKCYPIPRHDTVYWYQQGPGQDPQFLISFYEKMQSDKGSIPDRFSAQQFSDYHSELNMSSLELGDSALYFCASSTGQGHGYTFGSGTRLTVV.

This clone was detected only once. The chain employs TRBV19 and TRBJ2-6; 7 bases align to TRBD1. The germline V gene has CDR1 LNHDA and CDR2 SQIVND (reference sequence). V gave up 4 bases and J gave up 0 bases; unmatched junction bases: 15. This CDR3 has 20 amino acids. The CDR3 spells CASSTYRGRSYHSGANVLTF. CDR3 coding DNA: TGTGCCAGTAGTACCTACAGGGGCCGCTCATACCACTCTGGGGCCAACGTCCTGACTTTC.

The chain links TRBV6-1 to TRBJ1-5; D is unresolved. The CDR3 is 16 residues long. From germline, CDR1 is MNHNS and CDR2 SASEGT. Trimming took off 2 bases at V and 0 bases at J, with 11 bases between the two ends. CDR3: CASSEWGGPSNQPQHF. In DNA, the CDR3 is TGTGCCAGCAGTGAATGGGGTGGGCCTAGCAATCAGCCCCAGCATTTT.